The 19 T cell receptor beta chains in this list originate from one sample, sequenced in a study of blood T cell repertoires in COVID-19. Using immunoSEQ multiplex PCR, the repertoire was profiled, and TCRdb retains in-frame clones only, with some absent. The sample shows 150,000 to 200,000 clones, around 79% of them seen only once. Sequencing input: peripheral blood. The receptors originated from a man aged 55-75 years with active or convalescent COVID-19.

The CDR3 coding sequence is TGTGCCAGCAGCAACCGGGACAGGGTCTTCGAGACCCAGTACTTC. This gives the protein CASSNRDRVFETQYF. This sequence joins TRBV5-6 and TRBJ2-5, with TRBD1 matching over 9 bases. V lost 4 bases and J lost 5; bases outside the gene matches: 9. The CDR3 contains 15 residues. Germline-derived CDR1 and CDR2 are SGHDT and YYEEEE.

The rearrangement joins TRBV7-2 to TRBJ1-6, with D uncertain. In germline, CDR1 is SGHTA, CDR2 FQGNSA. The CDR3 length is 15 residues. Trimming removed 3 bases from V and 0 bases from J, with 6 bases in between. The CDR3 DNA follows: TGTGCCAGCAGCTTGAGGCCCTCCTATAATTCACCCCTCCACTTT. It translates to CASSLRPSYNSPLHF.

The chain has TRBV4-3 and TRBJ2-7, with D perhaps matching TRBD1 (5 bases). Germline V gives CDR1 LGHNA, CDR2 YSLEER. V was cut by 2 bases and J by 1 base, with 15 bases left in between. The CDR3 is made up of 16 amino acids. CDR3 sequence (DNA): TGCGCCAGCAGCCAAAAGGGGATAGGGCAGTCCTACGAGCAGTACTTC. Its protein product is CASSQKGIGQSYEQYF.

Written as DNA, the CDR3 is TGTGCTAGTTCTTTCGGTGTTGGCTATGGCTACACCTTC. Its protein product is CASSFGVGYGYTF. V gene TRBV12-5 combines with J gene TRBJ1-2, with D unresolved. The germline V gene encodes CDR1 LGHNT and CDR2 FRNRAP. The CDR3 consists of 13 residues. Trimming removed 8 bases from V and 4 bases from J, with 14 bases in between. Looking up the rest from reference TRBV12-5 and TRBJ1-2 gives the full variable domain: DARVTQTPRHKVTEMGQEVTMRCQPILGHNTVFWYRQTMMQGLELLAYFRNRAPLDDSGMPKDRFSAEMPDATLATLKIQPSEPRDSAVYFCASSFGVGYGYTFGSGTRLTVV.

The chain's CDR3 is CAWTVYNEQFF. In nucleotides, the CDR3 is TGTGCCTGGACAGTCTACAATGAGCAGTTCTTC. The gene calls are TRBV30 and TRBJ2-1; unclear D gene. Trimming left V 4 bases short and J 3 bases short, with 4 bases between. From germline, CDR1 is GTSNPN and CDR2 SVGIG (reference sequence). The CDR3 covers 11 residues. The full variable domain, rest sourced from reference TRBV30 and TRBJ2-1, is SQTIHQWPATLVQPVGSPLSLECTVEGTSNPNLYWYRQAAGRGLQLLFYSVGIGQISSEVPQNLSASRPQDRQFILSSKKLLLSDSGFYLCAWTVYNEQFFGPGTRLTVL.

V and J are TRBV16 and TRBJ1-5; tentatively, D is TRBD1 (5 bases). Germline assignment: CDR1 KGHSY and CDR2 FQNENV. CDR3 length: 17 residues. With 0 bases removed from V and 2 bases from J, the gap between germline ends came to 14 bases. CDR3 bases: TGTGCCAGCAGCCAATCCAGTGGGGGGAATGGCAATCAGCCCCAGCATTTT. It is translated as CASSQSSGGNGNQPQHF.

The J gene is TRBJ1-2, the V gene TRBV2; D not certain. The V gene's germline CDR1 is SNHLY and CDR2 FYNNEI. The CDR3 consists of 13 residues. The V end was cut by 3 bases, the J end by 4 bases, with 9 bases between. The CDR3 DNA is TGTGCCAGCAGTGAGCGGGGAGTCTATGGCTACACCTTC. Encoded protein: CASSERGVYGYTF.

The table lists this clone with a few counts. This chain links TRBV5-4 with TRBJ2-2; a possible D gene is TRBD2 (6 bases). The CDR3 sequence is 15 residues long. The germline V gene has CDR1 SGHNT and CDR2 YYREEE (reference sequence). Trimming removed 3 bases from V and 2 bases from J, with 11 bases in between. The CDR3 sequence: CASSYGTVNTGELFF. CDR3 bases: TGTGCCAGCAGCTACGGGACTGTCAACACCGGGGAGCTGTTTTTT.

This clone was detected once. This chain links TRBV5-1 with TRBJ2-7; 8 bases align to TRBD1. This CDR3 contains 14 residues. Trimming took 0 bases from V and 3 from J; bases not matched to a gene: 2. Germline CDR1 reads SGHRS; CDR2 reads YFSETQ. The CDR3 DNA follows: TGCGCCAGCAGCTTGGTACAGGGGGGCTACGAGCAGTACTTC. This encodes CASSLVQGGYEQYF.

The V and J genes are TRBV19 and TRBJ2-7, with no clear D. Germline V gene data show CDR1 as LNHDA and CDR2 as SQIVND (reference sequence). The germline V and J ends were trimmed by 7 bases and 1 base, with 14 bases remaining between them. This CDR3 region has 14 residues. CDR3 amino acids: CASNPTQSSYEQYF. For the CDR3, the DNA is TGTGCCAGTAATCCGACACAGTCATCCTACGAGCAGTACTTC. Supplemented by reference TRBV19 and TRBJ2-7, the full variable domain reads DGGITQSPKYLFRKEGQNVTLSCEQNLNHDAMYWYRQDPGQGLRLIYYSQIVNDFQKGDIAEGYSVSREKKESFPLTVTSAQKNPTAFYLCASNPTQSSYEQYFGPGTRLTVT.

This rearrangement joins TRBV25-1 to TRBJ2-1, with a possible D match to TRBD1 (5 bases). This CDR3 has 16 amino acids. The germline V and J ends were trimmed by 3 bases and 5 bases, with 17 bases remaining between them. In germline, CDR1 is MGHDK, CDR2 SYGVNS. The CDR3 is CASSDPTGNHDNEQFF. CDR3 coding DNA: TGTGCCAGCAGTGATCCTACAGGAAATCACGACAATGAGCAGTTCTTC.

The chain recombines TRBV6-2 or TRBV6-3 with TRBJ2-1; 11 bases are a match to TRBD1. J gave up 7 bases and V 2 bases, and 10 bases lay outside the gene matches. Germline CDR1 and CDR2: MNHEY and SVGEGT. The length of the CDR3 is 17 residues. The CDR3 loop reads CASSYPFGQGARNEQFF. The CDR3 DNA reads TGTGCCAGCAGTTACCCTTTCGGACAGGGGGCGAGAAATGAGCAGTTCTTC.

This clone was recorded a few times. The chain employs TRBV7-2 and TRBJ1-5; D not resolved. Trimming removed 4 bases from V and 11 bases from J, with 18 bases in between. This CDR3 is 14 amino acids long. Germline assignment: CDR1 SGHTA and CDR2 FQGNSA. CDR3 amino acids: CASSSGRARSAQHF. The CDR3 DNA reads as TGTGCCAGCAGCTCCGGGAGAGCCCGGTCAGCCCAGCATTTT.

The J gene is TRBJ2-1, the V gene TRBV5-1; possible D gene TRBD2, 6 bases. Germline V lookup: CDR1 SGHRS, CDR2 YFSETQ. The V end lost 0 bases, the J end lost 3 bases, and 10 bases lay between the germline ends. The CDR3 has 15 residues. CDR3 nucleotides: TGCGCCAGCAGCTTGGTTGGGGACTTCTACAATGAGCAGTTCTTC. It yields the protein CASSLVGDFYNEQFF.

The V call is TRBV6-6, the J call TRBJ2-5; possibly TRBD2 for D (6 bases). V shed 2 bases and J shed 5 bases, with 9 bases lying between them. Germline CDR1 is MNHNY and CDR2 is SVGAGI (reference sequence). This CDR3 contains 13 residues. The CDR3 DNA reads TGTGCCAGCAGTTACCGCGGAGGGGAGACCCAGTACTTC. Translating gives CASSYRGGETQYF.

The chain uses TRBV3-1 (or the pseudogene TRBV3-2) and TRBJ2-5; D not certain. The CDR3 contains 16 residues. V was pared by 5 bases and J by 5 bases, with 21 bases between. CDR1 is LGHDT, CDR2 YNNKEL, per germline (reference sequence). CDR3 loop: CASSFRLGRRGETQYF. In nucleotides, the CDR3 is TGTGCCAGCAGCTTCCGGCTAGGCCGACGTGGGGAGACCCAGTACTTC.

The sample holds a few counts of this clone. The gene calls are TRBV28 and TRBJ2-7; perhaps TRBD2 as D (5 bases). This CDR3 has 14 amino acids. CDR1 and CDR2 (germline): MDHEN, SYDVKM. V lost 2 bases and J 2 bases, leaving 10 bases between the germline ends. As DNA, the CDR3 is TGTGCCAGCAGTTTACTCCGGGGTGCCTACGAGCAGTACTTC. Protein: CASSLLRGAYEQYF.

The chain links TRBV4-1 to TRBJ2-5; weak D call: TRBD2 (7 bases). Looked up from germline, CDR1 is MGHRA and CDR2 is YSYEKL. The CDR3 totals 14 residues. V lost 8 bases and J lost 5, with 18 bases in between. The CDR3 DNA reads TGCGCCAGCCGAGAGAGGGAGGGGGGGGAGACCCAGTACTTC. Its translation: CASREREGGETQYF.

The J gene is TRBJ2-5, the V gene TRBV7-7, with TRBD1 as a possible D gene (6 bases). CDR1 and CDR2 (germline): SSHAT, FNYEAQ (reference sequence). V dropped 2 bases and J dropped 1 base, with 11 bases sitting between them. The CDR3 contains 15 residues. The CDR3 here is CASSLLGDTQETQYF. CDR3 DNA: TGTGCCAGCAGCTTACTGGGGGACACCCAAGAGACCCAGTACTTC.